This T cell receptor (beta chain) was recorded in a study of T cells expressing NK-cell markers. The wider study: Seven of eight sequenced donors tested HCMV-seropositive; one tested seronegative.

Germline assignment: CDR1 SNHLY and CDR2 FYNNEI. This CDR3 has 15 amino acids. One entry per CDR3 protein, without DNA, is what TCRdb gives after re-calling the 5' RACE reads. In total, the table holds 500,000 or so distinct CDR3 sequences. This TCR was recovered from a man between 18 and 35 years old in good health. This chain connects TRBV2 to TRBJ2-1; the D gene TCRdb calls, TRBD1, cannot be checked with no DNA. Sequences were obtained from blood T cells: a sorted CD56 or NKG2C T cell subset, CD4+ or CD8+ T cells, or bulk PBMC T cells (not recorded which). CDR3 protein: CASRKDLYPDNEQFF.